A single sample is the source of the 23 T cell receptor beta chains below, sequenced in a study of T cells in localized non-small cell lung cancer. Method: immunoSEQ multiplex PCR; TCRdb's copy keeps in-frame clones and lacks some. Found here are about 1,600 clones, about 36% of them singletons; the top ten hold around 7%. The sample in question was lung tumor tissue, obtained before any cancer treatment. The receptors originated from a female donor older than 55 with stage I lung adenocarcinoma.

The chain couples TRBV19 to TRBJ1-5; 8 bases are a match to TRBD1. There are 14 residues in the CDR3. V trimming: 6 bases; J trimming: 5 bases; junction bases outside the gene matches: 6. Germline V gene data show CDR1 as LNHDA and CDR2 as SQIVND (reference sequence). The CDR3 loop reads CASSPGQGHQPQHF. Written as DNA, the CDR3 is TGTGCCAGTAGCCCCGGACAGGGACATCAGCCCCAGCATTTT.

The rearrangement uses TRBV19 and TRBJ2-1, with 7 bases lining up with TRBD1. The CDR3 length is 15 residues. The germline CDR1 and CDR2 sequences are LNHDA and SQIVND (reference sequence). Germline trimming cut 1 base from V and 10 bases from J; bases unmatched to any gene: 10. DNA for the CDR3: TGTGCCAGTAGTATAGCCCCTACAGGGGTGGGGGAGCAGTTCTTC. Its protein product is CASSIAPTGVGEQFF.

This clone qualifies as medium-sized. The V call is TRBV6-8, the J call TRBJ1-2; 8 bases align to TRBD1. The length of the CDR3 is 16 residues. Germline V gives CDR1 MNHGY, CDR2 SAAAGT. The CDR3 reads CAGADLPGQANYGYTF. CDR3 bases: TGTGCGGGGGCGGACCTCCCGGGACAGGCAAACTATGGCTACACCTTC.

This clone was observed a handful of times. The rearrangement uses TRBV2 and TRBJ2-3, with TRBD1 matching over 9 bases. This CDR3 has 14 amino acids. Trimming at V came to 6 bases and at J to 4 bases, leaving 5 bases not matched to a gene. The germline V gene encodes CDR1 SNHLY and CDR2 FYNNEI. DNA of the CDR3: TGTGCCAGCAGGCCGGGACAGGGTCCAGATACGCAGTATTTT. Its protein is CASRPGQGPDTQYF. The variable domain in full, completed from reference TRBV2 and TRBJ2-3, reads EPEVTQTPSHQVTQMGQEVILRCVPISNHLYFYWYRQILGQKVEFLVSFYNNEISEKSEIFDDQFSVERPDGSNFTLKIRSTKLEDSAMYFCASRPGQGPDTQYFGPGTRLTVL.

This clone has a single count. One end of the junction does not line up with germline, which may come from a read error. The J gene is TRBJ2-7, the V gene TRBV6-8; possible D gene TRBD1, 6 bases. The germline V gene encodes CDR1 MNHGY and CDR2 SAAAGT. CDR3 size: 14 residues. The CDR3: CASSRSPLQGPPAF. CDR3 DNA: TGTGCCAGCAGCCGTAGCCCCCTACAGGGTCCTCCCGCCTTC.

This clone came up a few times. The chain has TRBV19 and TRBJ2-2; D possibly uses TRBD1 or TRBD2 (5 bases each). Germline-derived CDR1 and CDR2 are LNHDA and SQIVND (reference sequence). There are 14 residues in the CDR3. Between the trimmed V and J ends, which lost 7 bases and 5 bases, there was a span of 14 bases. CDR3 sequence reads: CASTPGRTTGELFF. CDR3 coding DNA: TGTGCCAGTACCCCGGGACGGACAACCGGGGAGCTGTTTTTT.

Judged by abundance, this clone is medium-sized (0.01 to 0.1%). V gene TRBV11-3 combines with J gene TRBJ1-2, with TRBD1 matching over 8 bases. After removal of 5 bases from V and 7 bases from J, the junction contained 9 bases not matched to a gene. The CDR3 has 14 residues. Germline CDR1 reads SGHNT; CDR2 reads YENEEA. CDR3 amino acids: CASSPTTGVSGYTF. CDR3 sequence (DNA): TGTGCCAGCAGCCCGACGACAGGGGTTTCTGGCTACACCTTC.

This clone showed up just a few times. The V gene is TRBV6-8, the J gene TRBJ2-7; 9 bases fit TRBD2. The CDR3 sequence is 15 residues long. The ends lost 5 bases at V and 7 bases at J; junction bases unmatched: 12. Germline CDR1 is MNHGY and CDR2 is SAAAGT. For the CDR3, the DNA is TGTGCCAGCAGTATGACTAGCGGCCCATTTAATGAGCAGTACTTC. It specifies CASSMTSGPFNEQYF.

J is TRBJ2-1 and V is TRBV5-1; 7 bases line up with TRBD2. V trimming: 4 bases; J trimming: 7 bases; junction bases outside the gene matches: 11. Per germline, CDR1 SGHRS and CDR2 YFSETQ. The CDR3 covers 15 residues. CDR3 bases: TGCGCCAGCAGCACTGTCCGGGACGGGGGGAATGAGCAGTTCTTC. Its protein product is CASSTVRDGGNEQFF.

This clone qualifies as medium-sized. The rearrangement uses TRBV11-3 and TRBJ2-5, with a tentative D call TRBD2 (9 bases). Trimming removed 5 bases at V and 5 bases at J, with 27 bases between. The CDR3 spans 18 residues. Germline V lookup: CDR1 SGHNT, CDR2 YENEEA. The CDR3: CASSPPQGAGGPFETQYF. In DNA form, the CDR3 reads TGTGCCAGCAGCCCCCCCCAGGGGGCGGGGGGGCCATTCGAGACCCAGTACTTC.

The chain has TRBV19 and TRBJ2-2; unclear D gene. Germline loops: CDR1 LNHDA, CDR2 SQIVND (reference sequence). V was clipped by 8 bases and J by 2 bases, with 9 bases between them. The CDR3 covers 13 residues. Here the CDR3 DNA reads TGTGCCAGTGCCGGGCCCAACACCGGGGAGCTGTTTTTT. The encoded protein is CASAGPNTGELFF.

This clone turned up a few times. J is TRBJ2-7 and V is TRBV19, with D possibly matching TRBD2 (6 bases). CDR3 length: 17 amino acids. The V and J ends lost 7 bases and 4 bases respectively, with 26 bases between them. The germline V gene has CDR1 LNHDA and CDR2 SQIVND (reference sequence). DNA for the CDR3: TGTGCCAGTACATCCGCGACCGTGGGGGAGGTTAGATACGAGCAGTACTTC. Its protein is CASTSATVGEVRYEQYF.

The J gene is TRBJ2-7, the V gene TRBV14, with TRBD1 matching over 9 bases. In germline, CDR1 is SGHDN, CDR2 FVKESK. V lost 4 bases to trimming and J lost 7 bases; unmatched junction nucleotides: 5. This CDR3 region has 13 residues. The CDR3 sequence: CASSRDRVAEQYF. For the CDR3, the DNA is TGTGCCAGCAGCCGGGACAGGGTGGCGGAGCAGTACTTC.

By sample share, this clone is medium-sized (0.01 to 0.1%). V and J are TRBV11-3 and TRBJ2-5; 9 bases line up with TRBD2. The CDR3 runs to 18 residues. J lost 5 bases, V lost 4 bases, and 17 bases had no gene match. The germline V gene encodes CDR1 SGHNT and CDR2 YENEEA. The chain's CDR3 is CASSSGGLADWERETQYF. DNA of the CDR3: TGTGCCAGCAGCTCAGGGGGACTAGCCGATTGGGAACGGGAGACCCAGTACTTC.

The J gene is TRBJ1-4, the V gene TRBV9, with D unclear. This CDR3 region has 15 residues. Germline loops: CDR1 SGDLS, CDR2 YYNGEE. Deletions cut 4 bases from V and 8 bases from J, with 18 bases between. The DNA of the CDR3 is TGTGCCAGCAGCTACGCCGGAGCAAGAGGGGAAAAACTGTTTTTT. Protein product: CASSYAGARGEKLFF.

CDR3 nucleotides: TGTGCCAGCTCACTGGACAGGGACGGCCCTAGCTACACCTTC. The encoded protein is CASSLDRDGPSYTF. The chain employs TRBV18 and TRBJ1-2; 8 bases align to TRBD1. Germline values: CDR1 KGHSH, CDR2 LQKENI. The length of the CDR3 is 14 residues. The V gene end was trimmed by 4 bases and the J gene end by 9 bases; junction bases not matched to a gene: 10.

By share of the sample, this clone is medium-sized (0.01 to 0.1%). This chain links TRBV6-8 with TRBJ1-2, with unresolved D. V lost 7 bases and J 4 bases, leaving 13 bases between the germline ends. In germline, CDR1 is MNHGY, CDR2 SAAAGT. CDR3 length equals 13 residues. DNA for the CDR3: TGTGCCAGCAACGGGAGGTATGGCTATGGCTACACCTTC. Its protein product is CASNGRYGYGYTF.

This clone turned up a few times. Read data end 1 residue before the CDR3 end; the end is taken from the germline J gene. The chain recombines TRBV10-3 with TRBJ2-7, with 7 bases matching TRBD1. The CDR3 extends over 15 amino acids. V dropped 0 bases and J dropped 3; count of bases not matched to a gene: 5. Germline CDR1 reads ENHRY; CDR2 reads SYGVKD. The CDR3 sequence: CAISESGTGDYEQYF. CDR3 DNA, as far as it was read: TGTGCCATCAGTGAGTCGGGAACAGGGGACTACGAGCAGTAC.

As for this clone: Owing to an unread or ambiguous base, the encoded residue is reported as X. The chain carries TRBV10-2 and TRBJ2-5; 13 positions agree with TRBD2. CDR1 and CDR2 (germline): WSHSY, SAAADI. This CDR3 region has 18 residues. V was pared by 6 bases and J by 5 bases, with 15 bases of the junction left unmatched. In DNA form, the CDR3 reads TGCGCCAGCAGAGGACTAGCGGGAGCTGGAAATGGTYGCGAGACCCAGTACTTC. Translation gives CASRGLAGAGNGXETQYF.

As to this clone: At one boundary the junction diverges from the germline segment, which might be a read error. The chain has TRBV30 and TRBJ1-3; D might be TRBD1 (5 bases). CDR3 length equals 15 residues. Germline assignment: CDR1 GTSNPN and CDR2 SVGIG (reference sequence). The CDR3 loop reads CAWSSWGSSENTIYF. For the CDR3, the DNA is TGTGCCTGGAGTAGCTGGGGGAGCTCTGAAAACACCATATATTTT.

This chain connects TRBV18 to TRBJ2-1, with a tentative D call TRBD1 (5 bases). Germline values: CDR1 KGHSH, CDR2 LQKENI. This CDR3 is built from 12 residues. Trimming stripped 6 bases from V and 14 bases from J, with 17 bases between. The CDR3 reads CASSRPQGSKFF. CDR3 DNA sequence: TGTGCCAGCTCGCGCCCTCAGGGAAGTAAGTTCTTC.

The chain links TRBV15 to TRBJ2-1; 7 nucleotides match TRBD2. The length of the CDR3 is 14 residues. Germline CDR1 LNHNV, CDR2 YYDKDF (reference sequence). V lost 7 bases to trimming and J lost 3 bases; unmatched junction nucleotides: 6. The CDR3 is CATMSGVGYNEQFF. In nucleotides, the CDR3 is TGTGCCACCATGAGCGGGGTAGGCTACAATGAGCAGTTCTTC.

In its sample, this clone was seen a few times. The V and J genes are TRBV6-8 and TRBJ1-6, with 9 bases fitting TRBD1. Germline CDR1 MNHGY, CDR2 SAAAGT. This CDR3 is 15 amino acids long. V shed 6 bases and J 8 bases; nucleotides not matched to a gene: 8. CDR3: CASRPPGQGDSPLHF. Written as DNA, the CDR3 is TGTGCCAGCAGGCCGCCGGGACAGGGTGATTCACCCCTCCACTTT.